The 19 T cell receptor beta chains in this list originate from one sample, sequenced in a study of T cells in Graves' hyperthyroidism and ophthalmopathy. The source material, RNA transcripts, was used to amplify TCR beta CDR3 regions. With the HTBI primer set, the TCR CDR3 went through a first round of RT-PCR. MiXCR, applied by TCRdb to the multiplex PCR reads, yields one record per CDR3 protein. The sample has 250,000 or so distinct CDR3 sequences, around 15% seen once. The sample taken for sequencing was blood. All receptors derive from a woman aged 45-60 years with Graves' hyperthyroidism that later progressed to Graves' ophthalmopathy.

This clonotype was seen many times. V and J are TRBV5-1 and TRBJ2-7, with 7 positions matching TRBD2. J lost 8 bases, V lost 1 base, and 9 bases had no gene match. Per the germline V gene, CDR1 is SGHRS and CDR2 is YFSETQ. The CDR3 extends over 14 amino acids. For the CDR3, the DNA is TGCGCCAGCAGCTTGTCCCCGGGGAGGGTCCAGCAGTACTTC. It codes for CASSLSPGRVQQYF. Supplemented by reference TRBV5-1 and TRBJ2-7, the full variable domain reads KAGVTQTPRYLIKTRGQQVTLSCSPISGHRSVSWYQQTPGQGLQFLFEYFSETQRNKGNFPGRFSGRQFSNSRSEMNVSTLELGDSALYLCASSLSPGRVQQYFGPGTRLTVT.

Many counts were recorded for this clonotype. This sequence joins TRBV27 and TRBJ1-2, with D tentatively TRBD1 (5 bases). Germline V gene lookup returns CDR1 MNHEY and CDR2 SMNVEV (reference sequence). Trimming stripped 5 bases from V and 9 bases from J, with 16 bases between. The CDR3 covers 13 residues. The CDR3 DNA is TGTGCCAGCAGTGCGAGATGGGGGGAGAGCTACACCTTC. It specifies CASSARWGESYTF.

This clonotype was counted between two and nine times. No conserved phenylalanine or tryptophan is present at the end of the CDR3, so a read error is the likely explanation. The CDR3 bases are TGTGCCTTAAGGGCAAGGACAGGGCATGCTGGGGCCAACGTCCTGACTTCC. This gives the protein CALRARTGHAGANVLTS. This chain uses TRBV30 with TRBJ2-6; 8 bases match TRBD1. Germline CDR1 GTSNPN, CDR2 SVGIG (reference sequence). V shed 7 bases, J shed 2 bases, and the junction held 13 bases outside the gene matches. This CDR3 spans 17 amino acids.

Points on this clonotype: This could be a read error, since a much larger clone is one nucleotide away. The gene calls are TRBV7-9 and TRBJ2-7; tentatively, D is TRBD1 or TRBD2 (5 bases each). Germline-derived CDR1 and CDR2 are SEHNR and FQNEAQ (reference sequence). The CDR3 loop spans 13 amino acids. The V and J ends lost 7 bases and 3 bases respectively, with 13 bases between them. CDR3 bases: TGTGCCAGCACCCGGGACGCCAACTACGAGCAGTACTTC. This gives the protein CASTRDANYEQYF.

This clonotype was counted ten times or more. In DNA form, the CDR3 reads TGTGCCAGCAGTCACCCCGCAGGTTTCGAGCAGTACTTC. It yields the protein CASSHPAGFEQYF. The J gene is TRBJ2-7, the V gene TRBV7-9; D gene ambiguous. Germline V CDR1 and CDR2: SEHNR, FQNEAQ (reference sequence). V gave up 6 bases and J gave up 6 bases, with 15 bases separating them. The CDR3 is made up of 13 amino acids.

This clonotype was counted at least ten times. The chain combines TRBV28 with TRBJ2-1, with 8 bases matching TRBD2. Germline assignment: CDR1 MDHEN and CDR2 SYDVKM. The CDR3 has 15 residues. Trimming removed 5 bases from V and 8 bases from J; junction bases left unmatched: 11. The CDR3 sequence is CASSRPTSGGDEQFF. Here the CDR3 DNA reads TGTGCCAGCAGTCGACCCACTAGCGGAGGGGATGAGCAGTTCTTC.

Many counts were recorded for this clonotype. The chain joins TRBV13 to TRBJ1-5; D unresolved. V lost 1 base to trimming and J lost 5 bases, with 3 bases between them. Germline values: CDR1 PRHDT, CDR2 FYEKMQ (reference sequence). The CDR3 contains 12 residues. CDR3 sequence (DNA): TGTGCCAGCAGCTTAGAGGATCAGCCCCAGCATTTT. Its protein product is CASSLEDQPQHF. Combining the CDR3 with reference TRBV13 and TRBJ1-5 gives the whole variable domain AAGVIQSPRHLIKEKRETATLKCYPIPRHDTVYWYQQGPGQDPQFLISFYEKMQSDKGSIPDRFSAQQFSDYHSELNMSSLELGDSALYFCASSLEDQPQHFGDGTRLSIL.

This clonotype was seen many times. V is TRBV6-1 and J is TRBJ2-4, with a weak D call TRBD1 (6 bases). The V end lost 6 bases, the J end lost 6 bases, and 15 bases lay between the germline ends. The length of the CDR3 is 14 residues. Germline CDR1 and CDR2: MNHNS and SASEGT. DNA for the CDR3: TGTGCCAGCAGCCCATCTCCACAGGGAAACATTCAGTACTTC. Protein product: CASSPSPQGNIQYF.

For this clonotype: At one boundary the junction diverges from the germline segment, which might be a read error. V is TRBV7-9 and J is TRBJ2-1; 9 nucleotides line up with TRBD2. Germline lookup yields CDR1 SEHNR and CDR2 FQNEAQ (reference sequence). This CDR3 is built from 18 residues. In DNA form, the CDR3 reads TGTGCCAGCAGCTCTCCAGCGGGAGGATTGAGCTCCTACAATGAGCAGCTCTTC. Its translation: CASSSPAGGLSSYNEQLF.

As regards this clonotype: As the CDR3 is not closed by the conserved phenylalanine or tryptophan, this likely results from a read error. The chain carries TRBV20-1 and TRBJ1-3, with unresolved D. The CDR3 is 13 amino acids. Trimming took 5 bases from V and 6 from J, leaving 14 bases between them. The germline V gene encodes CDR1 DFQATT and CDR2 SNEGSKA (reference sequence). The CDR3 spells CSAPHPFVNTIYL. DNA of the CDR3: TGCAGTGCTCCCCATCCATTCGTAAACACCATATATCTT.

This clonotype was seen many times. This sequence joins TRBV10-1 and TRBJ2-3; tentative D call: TRBD1 (7 bases). Germline loops: CDR1 WNHNN, CDR2 SYGVQD (reference sequence). V was shortened by 5 bases and J by 8 bases, with 29 bases between the two germline ends. This CDR3 is 18 amino acids long. For the CDR3, the DNA is TGCGCCAGCAGTCCCAGGGGGTACACGGCAGGCGGAGCGGGTACGCAGTATTTT. As protein: CASSPRGYTAGGAGTQYF.

This clonotype was counted at least ten times. This chain joins TRBV20-1 and TRBJ1-1; D gene ambiguous. Trimming took off 6 bases at V and 4 bases at J, with 21 bases between the two ends. Looked up from germline, CDR1 is DFQATT and CDR2 is SNEGSKA (reference sequence). The CDR3 has 15 residues. The CDR3 region is CSAPPHERLPTEAFF. CDR3 in DNA: TGCAGTGCCCCACCCCACGAGAGGTTGCCCACTGAAGCTTTCTTT.

The J gene is TRBJ1-2, the V gene TRBV6-1, with a tentative D call TRBD1 (5 bases). V was pared by 8 bases and J by 3 bases, with 16 bases between. This CDR3 has 14 amino acids. The germline gives CDR1 MNHNS, CDR2 SASEGT. CDR3 in DNA: TGTGCCAGCCGGAGAACAGGTTACGACTATGGCTACACCTTC. Protein sequence: CASRRTGYDYGYTF.

This clonotype was picked up many times. The V call is TRBV11-2, the J call TRBJ2-4; 8 bases line up with TRBD2. V lost 4 bases and J lost 7; bases outside the gene matches: 6. Germline CDR1 SGHAT, CDR2 FQNNGV. The CDR3 runs 14 residues. This CDR3 reads CASSYGGGSNIQYF. The CDR3 bases are TGTGCCAGCAGCTACGGGGGGGGGTCGAACATTCAGTACTTC.

This chain connects TRBV5-8 to TRBJ2-1, with D possibly TRBD1 on 6 matching bases. Trimming cost V 5 bases and J 5 bases, with 17 bases left between them. Looked up from germline, CDR1 is SGHTS and CDR2 is YDEGEE. CDR3 length equals 15 residues. Here the CDR3 reads CASRETGKGDNEQFF. Written as DNA, the CDR3 is TGTGCCAGCAGGGAGACAGGTAAAGGGGACAATGAGCAGTTCTTC.

This clonotype was observed a handful of times. The V gene is TRBV4-2, the J gene TRBJ1-4; D is possibly TRBD1 (5 bases). The length of the CDR3 is 16 residues. The V and J ends lost 0 bases and 7 bases respectively, with 15 bases between them. CDR1 and CDR2 from the germline V gene are LGHNA and YNFKEQ. CDR3 sequence reads: CASSQDLGVSAEKLFF. The CDR3, as DNA: TGTGCCAGCAGCCAAGATTTAGGGGTCTCGGCTGAAAAACTGTTTTTT.

This clonotype was counted many times. The chain has TRBV27 and TRBJ2-7; D unresolved. Trimming took off 0 bases at V and 2 bases at J, with 11 bases between the two ends. Germline V gives CDR1 MNHEY, CDR2 SMNVEV (reference sequence). The CDR3 covers 15 residues. The CDR3 sequence is CASSLSIGRTYEQYF. Here the CDR3 DNA reads TGTGCCAGCAGTTTATCGATAGGCCGAACCTACGAGCAGTACTTC.

This clonotype was picked up many times. The rearrangement links TRBV20-1 to TRBJ2-1, with D possibly being TRBD1 (7 bases). Trimming left V 2 bases short and J 1 base short, with 18 bases between. This CDR3 spans 17 amino acids. From germline, CDR1 is DFQATT and CDR2 SNEGSKA (reference sequence). In nucleotides, the CDR3 is TGCAGTGCTAGACCAGGGGGGCAGGCGTATTCCTACAATGAGCAGTTCTTC. It specifies CSARPGGQAYSYNEQFF.

This clonotype showed up just a few times. V usage is TRBV24-1 and J usage is TRBJ2-1, with no clear D. The CDR3 has 14 amino acids. V was trimmed by 2 bases and J by 9 bases, leaving 13 bases between them. Germline CDR1 KGHDR, CDR2 SFDVKD. In DNA form, the CDR3 reads TGTGCCACCAGTGATTCGACCGCTAACGGTGAGCAGTTCTTC. Encoded protein: CATSDSTANGEQFF.